This paragraph reports one TCR beta chain. The trim removed 4 bases at V and 12 bases at J, leaving 5 bases unmatched. The CDR3 is made up of 12 amino acids. Per germline, CDR1 SGHVS and CDR2 FQNEAQ. This entry is derived from a study of blood T cell repertoires in COVID-19. Study-level background: Nucleic acid was either cDNA or gDNA, and it came from T cells, B-cell-depleted T cells, or PBMCs.

Per the original data handling: Amplification of reference gene primers provided the estimated nucleated cell counts. Sequenced by immunoSEQ multiplex PCR; TCRdb stores in-frame clones only, minus some. The V and J calls and the clone size are those of that table, but D and trimming were determined from the DNA. The sample comprises some 89,000 clones, around four fifths of which are singletons, and about 11% rests with the top ten. The gene calls are TRBV7-8 and TRBJ2-1, with TRBD2 matching over 8 bases. The sample was peripheral blood. The receptor comes from a man in his 70s with acute or convalescent COVID-19. This CDR3 is CASSSTLAGQFF. CDR3 nucleotide sequence: TGTGCCAGCAGCTCCACTCTAGCGGGGCAGTTCTTC.